This TCR beta chain was sequenced during a study of shared clonotypes between healthy human individuals. The CDR3 is 15 amino acids. Germline CDR1 KGHSH, CDR2 LQKENI. The V and J ends lost 5 bases and 2 bases respectively, with 10 bases between them. Sequenced by immunoSEQ multiplex PCR; TCRdb stores in-frame clones only, minus some. The sample has fewer than 200,000 clones; approximately 95% are singletons. The V and J genes are TRBV18 and TRBJ2-6; no clear D. The material sequenced was naive CD4+ T cells sorted from blood. Subset defined: CD45RA+ positively selected. The TCR was taken from a woman in her 30s in good health. The chain's CDR3 is CASSRNRPGANVLTF. CDR3 nucleotide sequence: TGTGCCAGCTCAAGAAACAGACCTGGGGCCAACGTCCTGACTTTC.